The rows below give T cell receptor beta chains drawn from one sample of a study of cytomegalovirus exposure and HLA in healthy donors. TCRdb keeps only in-frame clones here, not all; method: immunoSEQ multiplex PCR. The sample lists about 130,000 clones, 83% occurring once. The sequencing input was PBMCs. These receptors were obtained from a girl under 10 years old in good health and CMV-seronegative. CDR3s include the opening cysteine and the closing phenylalanine or tryptophan. A D gene is named only where the DNA matches it firmly. Clone sizes are given selectively: once, few, many, or a class where the clone is expanded.

J gene: TRBJ2-2
D gene: TRBD1
CDR3 length: 15
V gene: TRBV6-4
clone size: .
CDR3 protein: CASSPNRQGNGELFF
CDR3 DNA: TGTGCCAGCAGCCCGAATCGACAGGGTAACGGGGAGCTGTTTTTT

J gene: TRBJ2-3
D gene: TRBD2
CDR3 length: 14
V gene: TRBV29-1
clone size: .
CDR3 protein: CSVDASGSTDTQYF
CDR3 DNA: TGCAGCGTTGACGCTAGCGGGAGCACAGATACGCAGTATTTT

J gene: TRBJ2-5
D gene: TRBD2
CDR3 length: 14
V gene: TRBV6-1
clone size: .
CDR3 protein: CGTSGIGVVETQYF
CDR3 DNA: TGTGGGACTAGCGGGATTGGGGTTGTAGAGACCCAGTACTTC

J gene: TRBJ2-7
D gene: TRBD2
CDR3 length: 17
V gene: TRBV11-2
clone size: .
CDR3 protein: CASSSAGRGSGSYEQYF
CDR3 DNA: TGTGCCAGCAGCTCCGCGGGGAGGGGATCGGGCTCCTACGAGCAGTACTTC

J gene: TRBJ2-3
D gene: .
CDR3 length: 13
V gene: TRBV6-5
clone size: .
CDR3 protein: CASSTALTDTQYF
CDR3 DNA: TGTGCCAGCAGTACTGCTTTGACAGATACGCAGTATTTT

J gene: TRBJ2-7
D gene: TRBD1
CDR3 length: 14
V gene: TRBV19
clone size: .
CDR3 protein: CASTSQGAPYEQYF
CDR3 DNA: TGTGCCAGTACCTCACAGGGGGCGCCCTACGAGCAGTACTTC

J gene: TRBJ2-7
D gene: .
CDR3 length: 14
V gene: TRBV7-2
clone size: .
CDR3 protein: CASSLAQTSYEQYF
CDR3 DNA: TGTGCCAGCAGCTTAGCACAGACCTCCTACGAGCAGTACTTC

J gene: TRBJ2-7
D gene: TRBD1
CDR3 length: 15
V gene: TRBV13
clone size: .
CDR3 protein: CASSLGQGSTYEQYF
CDR3 DNA: TGTGCCAGCAGCTTGGGACAGGGGTCAACCTACGAGCAGTACTTC

J gene: TRBJ1-1
D gene: TRBD1
CDR3 length: 16
V gene: TRBV5-1
clone size: .
CDR3 protein: CASSFITGAMNTEAFF
CDR3 DNA: TGCGCCAGCAGCTTTATTACAGGGGCTATGAACACTGAAGCTTTCTTT

J gene: TRBJ2-7
D gene: TRBD1
CDR3 length: 13
V gene: TRBV6-1
clone size: .
CDR3 protein: CASQGTEHYEQYF
CDR3 DNA: TGTGCCAGCCAGGGGACAGAACACTACGAGCAGTACTTC

J gene: TRBJ1-1
D gene: .
CDR3 length: 12
V gene: TRBV29-1
clone size: few
CDR3 protein: CSVVQGGTEAFF
CDR3 DNA: TGCAGCGTTGTTCAAGGGGGCACTGAAGCTTTCTTT